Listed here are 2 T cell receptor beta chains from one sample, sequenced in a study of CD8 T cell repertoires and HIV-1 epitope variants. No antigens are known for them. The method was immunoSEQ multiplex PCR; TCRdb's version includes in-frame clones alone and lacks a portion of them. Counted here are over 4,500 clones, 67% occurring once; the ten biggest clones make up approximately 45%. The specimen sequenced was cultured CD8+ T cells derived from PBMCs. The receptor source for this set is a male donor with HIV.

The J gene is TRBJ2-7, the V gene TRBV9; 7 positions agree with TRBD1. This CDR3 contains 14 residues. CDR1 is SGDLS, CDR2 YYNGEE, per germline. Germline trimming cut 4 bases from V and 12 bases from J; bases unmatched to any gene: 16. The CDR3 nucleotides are TGTGCCAGCAGCCCTACGACAGGGCACCCAGGACCGTACTTC. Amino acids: CASSPTTGHPGPYF.

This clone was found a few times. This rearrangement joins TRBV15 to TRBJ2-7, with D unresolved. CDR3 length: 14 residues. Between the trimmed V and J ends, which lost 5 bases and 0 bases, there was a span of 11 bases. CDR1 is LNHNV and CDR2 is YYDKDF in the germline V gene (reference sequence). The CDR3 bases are TGTGCCACCAGCGAATCACTGGGCTCCTACGAGCAGTACTTC. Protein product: CATSESLGSYEQYF.